Detailed here is one T cell receptor (beta chain). RNA served as the template for amplifying TCR beta CDR3 regions. After a first-round RT-PCR with HTBI primers, a second-round multiplex PCR was run. TCRdb re-derived calls from the multiplex PCR reads in MiXCR, one entry per CDR3 protein. Of hundreds of thousands of distinct CDR3 sequences listed, approximately 39% are singletons. Germline CDR1 SEHNR, CDR2 FQNEAQ (reference sequence). The CDR3 consists of 14 residues. V was pared by 8 bases and J by 0 bases, with 13 bases between. The data were taken from a study of Graves' ophthalmopathy and Graves' hyperthyroidism.

The sequence came from an adult man with Graves' ophthalmopathy. The chain has TRBV7-9 and TRBJ1-2, with unresolved D. Sequencing was performed on peripheral blood. The CDR3 spells CASRAADTNYGYTF. The CDR3 region has the DNA TGTGCCAGCCGAGCCGCAGACACTAACTATGGCTACACCTTC.